One and the same sample provided the 4 T cell receptor beta chains below, sequenced in a study of blood T cell repertoires in COVID-19. The table came from immunoSEQ multiplex PCR; TCRdb's copy has only in-frame clones and leaves some out. The sample lists over 100,000 clones, about 85% occurring once. Sequenced material: peripheral blood. The receptors were gathered from a man in his forties with acute or convalescent COVID-19.

V is TRBV9 and J is TRBJ2-1; D is perhaps TRBD1 (6 bases). From germline, CDR1 is SGDLS and CDR2 YYNGEE. This CDR3 has 14 residues. Trimming stripped 5 bases from V and 7 bases from J, with 16 bases between. For the CDR3, the DNA is TGTGCCAGCAGTAGGACAGTCCCAGGGAATGAGCAGTTCTTC. Protein: CASSRTVPGNEQFF. Full variable domain (outside the CDR3, taken from reference TRBV9 and TRBJ2-1): DSGVTQTPKHLITATGQRVTLRCSPRSGDLSVYWYQQSLDQGLQFLIQYYNGEERAKGNILERFSAQQFPDLHSELNLSSLELGDSALYFCASSRTVPGNEQFFGPGTRLTVL.

V usage is TRBV4-3 and J usage is TRBJ2-4; D perhaps matches TRBD1 (5 bases). Germline assignment: CDR1 LGHNA and CDR2 YSLEER. The CDR3 length is 14 residues. V dropped 5 bases and J dropped 16 bases, with 24 bases sitting between them. Written as DNA, the CDR3 is TGCGCCAGCAGCAAAGCTAGTGTCGGAGACAGCCTCTACTTC. Translated, it gives CASSKASVGDSLYF.

The V gene is TRBV6-6, the J gene TRBJ2-1; the match to TRBD2 covers 13 bases. V shed 5 bases and J 0 bases; nucleotides not matched to a gene: 7. The V gene's germline CDR1 is MNHNY and CDR2 SVGAGI (reference sequence). The CDR3 length is 18 residues. CDR3 region: CASSLQTSGGISYNEQFF. Here the CDR3 DNA reads TGTGCCAGCAGTCTTCAGACTAGCGGGGGGATCTCCTACAATGAGCAGTTCTTC.

J is TRBJ2-7 and V is TRBV6-5; TRBD1 is a possible D gene (6 bases). Germline values: CDR1 MNHEY, CDR2 SVGAGI. The V end was cut by 10 bases, the J end by 2 bases, with 15 bases between. The CDR3 is 13 amino acids. In nucleotides, the CDR3 is TGTGCCACGACTCTGGGGACACCCTACGAGCAGTACTTC. This gives the protein CATTLGTPYEQYF.